Below are 4 T cell receptor beta chains sequenced from a single sample in a study of blood T cell repertoires in COVID-19. The data were produced by immunoSEQ multiplex PCR, yet TCRdb's version contains in-frame clones alone and is incomplete. The data show 65,000 to 95,000 clones, 85% seen once. The material sequenced was peripheral blood. All receptors derive from a man older than 75 with active or convalescent COVID-19.

The J gene is TRBJ1-4, the V gene TRBV27; the D gene is possibly TRBD1 (6 bases). This CDR3 has 15 residues. The V end was cut by 0 bases, the J end by 5 bases, with 10 bases between. Germline V gives CDR1 MNHEY, CDR2 SMNVEV (reference sequence). For the CDR3, the DNA is TGTGCCAGCAGTTTATCGGGGACACAGAATGAAAAACTGTTTTTT. Encoded protein: CASSLSGTQNEKLFF.

This rearrangement joins TRBV19 to TRBJ1-2, with D unclear. Germline loops: CDR1 LNHDA, CDR2 SQIVND (reference sequence). CDR3 length: 14 amino acids. The ends were cut back, 4 bases at V and 3 bases at J, with 12 bases in the middle. This chain's CDR3 is CASSKNRQDYGYTF. CDR3 DNA sequence: TGTGCCAGTAGTAAAAACCGACAAGACTATGGCTACACCTTC. The full variable domain, completed using reference TRBV19 and TRBJ1-2, is DGGITQSPKYLFRKEGQNVTLSCEQNLNHDAMYWYRQDPGQGLRLIYYSQIVNDFQKGDIAEGYSVSREKKESFPLTVTSAQKNPTAFYLCASSKNRQDYGYTFGSGTRLTVV.

This chain connects TRBV4-1 to TRBJ1-1; 9 bases align to TRBD1. Germline V gives CDR1 MGHRA, CDR2 YSYEKL. Trimming removed 4 bases from V and 1 base from J; junction bases left unmatched: 4. The CDR3 sequence is 15 residues long. CDR3 nucleotides: TGCGCCAGCAGCCGGGGGGGACAGGGGAACACTGAAGCTTTCTTT. Translating gives CASSRGGQGNTEAFF.

The chain is built from TRBV28 and TRBJ2-3; D not certain. The CDR3 length is 13 residues. Germline CDR1 MDHEN, CDR2 SYDVKM. V gave up 7 bases and J gave up 6 bases, with 14 bases separating them. The CDR3 DNA is TGTGCCAGCAATGCCCGGAGACCGGATACGCAGTATTTT. This translates into CASNARRPDTQYF.